The source of this TCR beta chain is a study of OX40 agonist ivuxolimab in advanced cancers. Study-wide background: Partial responses were achieved by three patients, one with hepatocellular carcinoma and two with cutaneous melanoma.

Libraries were prepared by immunoSEQ multiplex PCR; TCRdb keeps only in-frame clonotypes and omits some of them. The repertoire consists of over 50,000 clones, with about 88% occurring once and the leading ten covering more than 15%. The ends were cut back, 0 bases at V and 3 bases at J, with 14 bases in the middle. From germline, CDR1 is MNHEY and CDR2 SMNVEV (reference sequence). The CDR3 totals 16 residues. This sample comprised CD4+ or CD8+ T cells sorted from blood, obtained in a trial of the OX40 agonist ivuxolimab. V and J are TRBV27 and TRBJ1-2, with D possibly being TRBD1 (5 bases). The clonotype was recovered from an adult with an advanced solid tumor such as melanoma, head and neck, liver or kidney cancer. As DNA, the CDR3 is TGTGCCAGCAGTTTATCCGTGGGGCAGGGCTACTATGGCTACACCTTC. Translation gives CASSLSVGQGYYGYTF.